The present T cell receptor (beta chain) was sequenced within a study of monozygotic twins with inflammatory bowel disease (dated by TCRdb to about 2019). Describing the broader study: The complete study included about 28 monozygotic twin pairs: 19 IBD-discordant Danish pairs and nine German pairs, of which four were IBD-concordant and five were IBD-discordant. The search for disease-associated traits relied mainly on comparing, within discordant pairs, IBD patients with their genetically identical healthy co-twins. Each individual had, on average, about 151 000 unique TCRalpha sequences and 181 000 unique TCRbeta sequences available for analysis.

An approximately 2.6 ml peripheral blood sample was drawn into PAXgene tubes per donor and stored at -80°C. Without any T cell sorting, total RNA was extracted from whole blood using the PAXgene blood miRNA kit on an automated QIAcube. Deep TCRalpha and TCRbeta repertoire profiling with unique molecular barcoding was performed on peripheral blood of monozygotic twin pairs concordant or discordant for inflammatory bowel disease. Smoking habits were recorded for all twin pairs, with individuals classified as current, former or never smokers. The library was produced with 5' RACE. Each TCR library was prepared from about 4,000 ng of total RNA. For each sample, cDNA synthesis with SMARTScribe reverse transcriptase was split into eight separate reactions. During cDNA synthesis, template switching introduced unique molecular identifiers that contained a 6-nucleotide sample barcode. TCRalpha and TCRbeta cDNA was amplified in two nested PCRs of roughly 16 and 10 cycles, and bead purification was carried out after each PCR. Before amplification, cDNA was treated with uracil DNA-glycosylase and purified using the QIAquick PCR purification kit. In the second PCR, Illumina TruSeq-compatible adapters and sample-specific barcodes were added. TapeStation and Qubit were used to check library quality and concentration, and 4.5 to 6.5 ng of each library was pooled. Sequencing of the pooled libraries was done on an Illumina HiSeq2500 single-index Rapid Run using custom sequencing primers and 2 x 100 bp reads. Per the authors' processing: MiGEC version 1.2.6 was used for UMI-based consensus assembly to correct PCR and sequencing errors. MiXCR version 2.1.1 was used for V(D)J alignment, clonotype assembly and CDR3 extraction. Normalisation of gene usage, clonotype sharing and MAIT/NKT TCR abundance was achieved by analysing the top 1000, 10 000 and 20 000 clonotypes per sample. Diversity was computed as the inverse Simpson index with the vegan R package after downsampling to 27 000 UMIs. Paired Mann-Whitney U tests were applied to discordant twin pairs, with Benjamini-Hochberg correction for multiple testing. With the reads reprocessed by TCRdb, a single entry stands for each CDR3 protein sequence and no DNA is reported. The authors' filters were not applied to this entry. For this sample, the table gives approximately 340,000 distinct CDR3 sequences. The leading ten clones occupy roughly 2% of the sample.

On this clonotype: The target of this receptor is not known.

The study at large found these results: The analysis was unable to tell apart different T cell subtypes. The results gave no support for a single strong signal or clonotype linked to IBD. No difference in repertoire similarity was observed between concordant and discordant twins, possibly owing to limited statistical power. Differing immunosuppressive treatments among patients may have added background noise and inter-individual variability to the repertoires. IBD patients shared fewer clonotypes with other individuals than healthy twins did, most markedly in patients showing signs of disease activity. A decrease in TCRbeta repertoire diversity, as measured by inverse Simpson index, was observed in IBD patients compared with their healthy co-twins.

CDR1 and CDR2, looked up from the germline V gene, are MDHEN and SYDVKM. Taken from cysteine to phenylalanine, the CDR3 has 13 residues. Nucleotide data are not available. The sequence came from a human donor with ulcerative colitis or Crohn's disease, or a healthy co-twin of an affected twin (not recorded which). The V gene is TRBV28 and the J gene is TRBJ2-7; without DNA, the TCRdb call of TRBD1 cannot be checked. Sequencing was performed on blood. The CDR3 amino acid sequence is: CASSFNRGREQYF.